Shown below are 8 T cell receptor beta chains from a single sample sequenced in a study of OX40 agonist ivuxolimab in advanced cancers. Libraries were prepared by immunoSEQ multiplex PCR; TCRdb keeps only in-frame clonotypes and omits some of them. This table holds roughly 45,000 clones, approximately 85% found once. The material sequenced was CD4+ or CD8+ T cells sorted from blood, taken in a trial of the OX40 agonist ivuxolimab. The receptor source for this set is an adult with an advanced solid tumor such as melanoma, head and neck, liver or kidney cancer.

The table lists this clone with a count of one. The V call is TRBV11-3, the J call TRBJ1-1, with D tentatively TRBD1 (5 bases). In germline, CDR1 is SGHNT, CDR2 YENEEA. V shed 0 bases and J shed 4 bases, with 9 bases lying between them. This CDR3 has 14 residues. The DNA of the CDR3 is TGTGCCAGCAGCTTAGAGCCAGGGAGCACTGAAGCTTTCTTT. Protein product: CASSLEPGSTEAFF.

V usage is TRBV11-3 and J usage is TRBJ2-3; D unresolved. With 5 bases removed from V and 2 bases from J, the gap between germline ends came to 20 bases. The CDR3 is made up of 17 amino acids. CDR1 is SGHNT, CDR2 YENEEA, per germline. In nucleotides, the CDR3 is TGTGCCAGCAGCCTACGTATGACGGGCCGCAACACAGATACGCAGTATTTT. It encodes CASSLRMTGRNTDTQYF.

The chain employs TRBV4-2 and TRBJ2-7; D may correspond to TRBD1 or TRBD2 (5 bases each). Per germline, CDR1 LGHNA and CDR2 YNFKEQ. CDR3 length: 14 residues. V lost 0 bases and J lost 7, with 13 bases in between. In nucleotides, the CDR3 is TGTGCCAGCAGCCAAGATCGAGCAGGGAGAGAGCAGTACTTC. It codes for CASSQDRAGREQYF.

The chain uses TRBV18 and TRBJ2-5; tentatively, D is TRBD2 (6 bases). Trimming removed 6 bases at V and 4 bases at J, with 15 bases between. Germline loops: CDR1 KGHSH, CDR2 LQKENI. This CDR3 region has 14 residues. This chain's CDR3 is CASSPARGGETQYF. The CDR3 DNA reads TGTGCCAGCTCCCCAGCTAGGGGAGGAGAGACCCAGTACTTC.

The rearrangement joins TRBV6-1 to TRBJ2-6, with D perhaps TRBD1 (5 bases). The CDR3 runs 15 residues. V shed 6 bases and J shed 0 bases, with 9 bases lying between them. The germline V gene encodes CDR1 MNHNS and CDR2 SASEGT. The CDR3 spells CASSSDNSGANVLTF. CDR3 in DNA: TGTGCCAGCAGCTCGGACAACTCTGGGGCCAACGTCCTGACTTTC.

The chain couples TRBV19 to TRBJ1-5; D perhaps matches TRBD1 (5 bases). In germline, CDR1 is LNHDA, CDR2 SQIVND (reference sequence). This CDR3 region has 16 residues. The V gene lost 4 bases and the J gene lost 4 bases, with 17 bases spanning the gap. CDR3 region: CASSNFGGIANQPQHF. The DNA for the CDR3 is TGTGCCAGTAGTAATTTCGGGGGGATCGCAAATCAGCCCCAGCATTTT.

The chain recombines TRBV2 with TRBJ1-2; tentative D call: TRBD1 (5 bases). V lost 6 bases, J lost 0 bases, and 11 bases lay in between. There are 14 residues in the CDR3. From germline, CDR1 is SNHLY and CDR2 FYNNEI. CDR3 region: CASRDDRTNYGYTF. In nucleotides, the CDR3 is TGTGCCAGCAGGGACGACAGAACTAACTATGGCTACACCTTC.

V usage is TRBV7-3 and J usage is TRBJ2-2; no clear D. The germline V and J ends were trimmed by 1 base and 4 bases, with 7 bases remaining between them. The CDR3 runs to 14 residues. Germline CDR1 reads SGHTA; CDR2 reads FQGTGA. CDR3: CASSLSLRTGELFF. The CDR3, as DNA: TGTGCCAGCAGCTTAAGCCTACGCACCGGGGAGCTGTTTTTT.